This TCR beta chain appears in the sequencing data of a study of regulatory T cells in long-lasting Graves disease. Findings of the study overall: Favored gene segments in persistent disease were TRBV28, TRBJ1-2 and TRBJ2-5.

For TCR beta, libraries came from iRepertoire HTBI primers and Arm-PCR of CDR3 regions. One entry per CDR3 protein, called by TCRdb with MiXCR from the multiplex PCR reads. Of around 500,000 distinct CDR3 sequences in the sample, around 15% were seen once. This clonotype has only a few counts. Antigen unknown. Germline CDR1 reads LGHDT; CDR2 reads YNNKEL (reference sequence). This CDR3 is 14 amino acids long. V lost 4 bases and J lost 5, with 14 bases in between. Documented time point: newly diagnosed GD, antithyroid drugs for less than 3 months. PBMCs provided the RNA from which the TCR library was made. The sample was also reused in another study, on T cells in Graves' hyperthyroidism and ophthalmopathy.

The sequence was collected from a woman aged 35-65 years with Graves disease. This chain uses TRBV3-1 with TRBJ2-5, with D uncertain. This specimen was peripheral blood mononuclear cells (PBMCs), taken at new diagnosis, from a patient treated with antithyroid drugs. The CDR3 loop reads CASSPPLTGETQYF. DNA for the CDR3: TGTGCCAGCAGCCCTCCCCTGACGGGTGAGACCCAGTACTTC.